These 10 T cell receptor beta chains were sequenced from one sample in a study of circulating and synovial CD4+ cells in juvenile arthritis. TCRdb's table, derived via immunoSEQ multiplex PCR, lists solely in-frame clones and lacks some. The sample shows 25,000 to 35,000 clones, around 93% of them seen only once. Sequenced: CD4+ T cells from blood. The origin of the receptors is a human donor with juvenile idiopathic arthritis.

This sequence joins TRBV27 and TRBJ1-2; 7 positions agree with TRBD1. Germline CDR1 reads MNHEY; CDR2 reads SMNVEV (reference sequence). V trimming: 4 bases; J trimming: 8 bases; junction bases outside the gene matches: 13. This CDR3 is 15 amino acids long. The CDR3 sequence: CASSSKTTGPRGYTF. The CDR3 nucleotides read TGTGCCAGCAGTTCTAAGACGACAGGGCCGAGGGGCTACACCTTC.

This clone was picked up a small number of times. This chain joins TRBV7-9 and TRBJ2-5; possible D gene TRBD2, 7 bases. The better agreement between TRBJ2-7 and the DNA end casts doubt on the J call. Germline V gene lookup returns CDR1 SEHNR and CDR2 FQNEAQ (reference sequence). The CDR3 loop spans 14 amino acids. CDR3 loop: CASNPRGAPYEQYF. CDR3 in DNA: TGTGCCAGTAACCCCCGGGGGGCACCCTACGAGCAGTACTTC.

A remark on this clone: At one boundary the junction diverges from the germline segment, which might be a read error. CDR3 loop: CASSVNRDRDGRIF. CDR3 DNA sequence: TGTGCCAGCAGTGTGAACCGGGACAGGGACGGGAGGATCTTC. The chain combines TRBV28 with TRBJ2-1; the match to TRBD1 covers 9 bases. The CDR3 is made up of 14 amino acids. Germline values: CDR1 MDHEN, CDR2 SYDVKM.

The chain employs TRBV10-3 and TRBJ1-5, with D perhaps TRBD1 (5 bases). V was clipped by 4 bases and J by 4 bases, with 11 bases between them. This CDR3 comprises 14 residues. Germline CDR1 ENHRY, CDR2 SYGVKD. The CDR3 sequence is CAISGGGGNQPQHF. CDR3 DNA: TGTGCCATCAGTGGGGGGGGTGGTAATCAGCCCCAGCATTTT.

The gene calls are TRBV18 and TRBJ2-7; D gene uncertain. CDR1 is KGHSH and CDR2 is LQKENI in the germline V gene. V was pared by 2 bases and J by 6 bases, with 20 bases between. The CDR3 contains 16 residues. The CDR3 DNA reads TGTGCCAGCTCACCAGGGTACAATCGGGTCGCCTCCGAGCAGTACTTC. It encodes CASSPGYNRVASEQYF. The full variable domain, rest sourced from reference TRBV18 and TRBJ2-7, is NAGVMQNPRHLVRRRGQEARLRCSPMKGHSHVYWYRQLPEEGLKFMVYLQKENIIDESGMPKERFSAEFPKEGPSILRIQQVVRGDSAAYFCASSPGYNRVASEQYFGPGTRLTVT.

This chain joins TRBV5-1 and TRBJ2-1; 12 bases fit TRBD2. The CDR3 length is 16 residues. Trimming cost V 0 bases and J 9 bases; bases outside gene matches: 7. CDR1 and CDR2 from the germline V gene are SGHRS and YFSETQ. In DNA, the CDR3 is TGCGCCAGCAGCTTGGCCCCGACTAGCGGGAGAGGTGAGCAGTTCTTC. Its translation: CASSLAPTSGRGEQFF. The full variable domain, completed using reference TRBV5-1 and TRBJ2-1, is KAGVTQTPRYLIKTRGQQVTLSCSPISGHRSVSWYQQTPGQGLQFLFEYFSETQRNKGNFPGRFSGRQFSNSRSEMNVSTLELGDSALYLCASSLAPTSGRGEQFFGPGTRLTVL.

V is TRBV6-1 and J is TRBJ2-3, with D possibly TRBD1 on 5 matching bases. There are 14 residues in the CDR3. Germline V gene sequence: CDR1 MNHNS, CDR2 SASEGT. V dropped 6 bases and J dropped 2 bases, with 12 bases sitting between them. The CDR3 here is CASRETGATDTQYF. DNA for the CDR3: TGTGCCAGCAGAGAAACAGGAGCCACAGATACGCAGTATTTT.

This chain joins TRBV30 and TRBJ1-6; D gene ambiguous. Germline V gives CDR1 GTSNPN, CDR2 SVGIG (reference sequence). The CDR3 is made up of 18 amino acids. V was shortened by 0 bases and J by 9 bases, with 24 bases between the two germline ends. The CDR3 here is CAWSVRTGQRLQSSPLHF. The CDR3 DNA is TGTGCCTGGAGTGTACGAACGGGTCAGCGCCTCCAAAGTTCACCCCTCCACTTT.

The rearrangement uses TRBV19 and TRBJ2-1; perhaps TRBD2 as D (6 bases). This CDR3 has 15 amino acids. V was shortened by 5 bases and J by 3 bases, with 14 bases between the two germline ends. Germline V lookup: CDR1 LNHDA, CDR2 SQIVND (reference sequence). CDR3 DNA: TGTGCCAGTAGTGATTGGGGGGAGGTCTACAATGAGCAGTTCTTC. This sequence encodes CASSDWGEVYNEQFF. The full variable domain, in which reference TRBV19 and TRBJ2-1 provide the parts outside the CDR3, is DGGITQSPKYLFRKEGQNVTLSCEQNLNHDAMYWYRQDPGQGLRLIYYSQIVNDFQKGDIAEGYSVSREKKESFPLTVTSAQKNPTAFYLCASSDWGEVYNEQFFGPGTRLTVL.

V is TRBV27 and J is TRBJ1-1, with a weak D call TRBD1 (6 bases). V was clipped by 3 bases and J by 6 bases, with 14 bases between them. Germline V gives CDR1 MNHEY, CDR2 SMNVEV (reference sequence). The CDR3 is 14 amino acids. The CDR3 bases are TGTGCCAGCAGTTTGCGGGGGGCAACGGCTGAAGCTTTCTTT. Its protein is CASSLRGATAEAFF.